The subject of this entry is one T cell receptor (beta chain). Measured with immunoSEQ multiplex PCR; TCRdb has only the in-frame clones, and not every one. The sample records 90,000 to 120,000 clones, roughly nine tenths being singletons. Trimming took off 1 base at V and 6 bases at J, with 10 bases between the two ends. The length of the CDR3 is 13 residues. Germline V gives CDR1 SGDLS, CDR2 YYNGEE. This sample stems from a study of T cell changes during pregnancy in multiple sclerosis. The receptor was isolated from a female donor with multiple sclerosis, enrolled in a pregnancy study. The chain couples TRBV9 to TRBJ1-2, with TRBD1 as a possible D gene (6 bases). Material: peripheral blood, obtained after pregnancy. In nucleotides, the CDR3 is TGTGCCAGCAGCGTAACAGGGACGGATGGCTACACCTTC. This gives the protein CASSVTGTDGYTF.